This T cell receptor beta chain is from a study of patients and donors after allogeneic stem cell transplantation. The sample holds many counts of this clonotype. TCRdb re-analysed the RT-PCR reads in MiXCR, keeping a single row per CDR3 protein. The sample yields 87,000 or so distinct CDR3 sequences, just under 5% seen once. The V and J ends lost 4 bases and 6 bases respectively, with 16 bases between them. CDR1 and CDR2 from the germline V gene are LNHDA and SQIVND (reference sequence). The CDR3 is made up of 14 amino acids. This receptor was obtained from a human donor who was either an allogeneic HSCT recipient or a stem cell or donor lymphocyte infusion donor (not recorded which). It is not recorded whose cells these are; they may come from a transplant donor. The rearrangement joins TRBV19 to TRBJ2-7, with D possibly TRBD1 on 7 matching bases. The sample comprised blood, either unsorted or a sorted T cell fraction (not recorded which). DNA of the CDR3: TGTGCCAGTAGTAGCCCAGGAGGGGGCGTCGAGCAGTACTTC. It is translated as CASSSPGGGVEQYF.